This T cell receptor (beta chain) was recorded in a study of human T cells and chemical hapten exposure (dated by TCRdb to the early 2020s). Regarding the complete study: The libraries were sequenced as a pool, and the TCR yield per sample differed mostly because of small variations in library volumes within the pool. Each blood RNA sample was used to sequence both TCR alpha and TCR beta chains. Peripheral blood TCR repertoire changes were tracked in vivo in alopecia patients during primary and secondary sensitization to the hapten diphenylcyclopropenone (DPC). The full study reports these points: Repeated subsampling changed both the strength of the expansion versus patch-test correlation and the threshold at which that correlation became significant. The number of TCRs above 1 in 1000 frequency did not change with DPC sensitization; there was no evidence of global repertoire structure alterations.

The meaning of the sample's time point label: healthy volunteer bleed at 6 weeks. Total RNA was isolated from unfractionated whole blood collected in Tempus Blood RNA tubes. As TCR sequencing controls, about 5 healthy volunteers were used, with blood taken at day 0, 2 weeks and 6 weeks. Worth noting for this clonotype: This clone's antigen is unknown. No clone much larger than this one lies a single base away; base qualities are absent.

Inclusive of the bounding cysteine and phenylalanine, the CDR3 is 11 residues long. Kept here is only the CDR3 DNA, which spans 33 bases and is read in frame from base 1. Reading the germline V gene gives CDR1 MDHEN and CDR2 SYDVKM. V was cut back by 7 bases and J by 9 bases, leaving a gap of 10 bases between them. The library relied on RACE. The listed sequencing device is NextSeq 500. During library preparation, unique molecular identifiers were attached to individual cDNA molecules so that TCRs could be counted quantitatively and reproducibly. The study's own analysis went as follows. A median of approximately 96,000 TCRs per sample was observed, with a range of about 23,224 to 700,000. The Decombinator software suite was used to annotate the V, J and CDR3 of the TCR reads. Every sample was subsampled to the same number of TCRs (28,000) for the PS versus PT1 abundance plots. Expanded TCRs were defined as absent before sensitization and observed at least eight times at the 2-week time point. TCRdb reanalyzed the raw reads on its own, using fastp at Q25 for trimming and MiXCR for clone calling, and kept in-frame beta chains. Duplicate CDR3 protein sequences are folded into a single record with the most common DNA and genes. These V and J calls derive from TCRdb rather than the authors' analysis. This sample has approximately 59,000 distinct CDR3 sequences in its table, and around 6.1% of those were observed once. Of the sample, about 3.4% falls within the top ten clones.

The rearrangement combines TRBV28 with TRBJ2-1, and possibly TRBD2, on 5 matching bases. The TCR originated in a female donor in good health. Some clones in this sample may be carry-over from other donors' samples. Source material: whole blood. The CDR3 sequence is CASTLEGEQFF. The sequenced DNA is TGTGCCAGCACCTTAGAGGGTGAGCAGTTCTTC.